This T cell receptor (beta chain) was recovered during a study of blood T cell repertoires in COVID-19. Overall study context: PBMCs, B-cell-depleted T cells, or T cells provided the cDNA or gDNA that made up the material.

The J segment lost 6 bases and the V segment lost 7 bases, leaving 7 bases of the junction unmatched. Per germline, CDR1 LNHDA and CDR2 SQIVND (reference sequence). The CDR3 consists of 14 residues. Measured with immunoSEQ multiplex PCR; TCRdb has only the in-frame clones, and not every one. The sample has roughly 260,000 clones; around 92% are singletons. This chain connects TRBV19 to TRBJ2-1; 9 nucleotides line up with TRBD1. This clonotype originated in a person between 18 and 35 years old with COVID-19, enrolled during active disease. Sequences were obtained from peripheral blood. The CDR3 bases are TGTGCCAGTACGAAGGGACAGGGACCCAATGAGCAGTTCTTC. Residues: CASTKGQGPNEQFF.